This T cell receptor (beta chain) appears in the sequencing data of a study of PD-1 blockade in classical Hodgkin lymphoma. General study findings and limits: Repertoire differences lack defined causes, possibly disease activity or prior therapy. Diversity similar to that of newly diagnosed patients was seen at baseline in complete responders.

Relapses following autologous stem cell transplantation were seen in all patients, with brentuximab vedotin exposure varying. Patients had relapsed/refractory classical Hodgkin lymphoma with complete response, partial response or progressive disease as best response. As to this clone: Its target is unknown.

TCRdb's table, derived via immunoSEQ multiplex PCR, lists solely in-frame clones and lacks some. Counted here are roughly 15,000 clones, 81% occurring once; the ten biggest clones make up roughly a quarter. The CDR3 totals 13 residues. Trimming removed 3 bases at V and 1 base at J, with 6 bases between. CDR1 SEHNR and CDR2 FQNEAQ come from the germline V gene (reference sequence). The source of this sequence is a human donor with classical Hodgkin lymphoma. This specimen was peripheral blood mononuclear cells (PBMCs), taken at baseline. V gene TRBV7-9 combines with J gene TRBJ1-2; no clear D. The CDR3 DNA reads as TGTGCCAGCAGCTTGGAGCTTAACTATGGCTACACCTTC. It specifies CASSLELNYGYTF.